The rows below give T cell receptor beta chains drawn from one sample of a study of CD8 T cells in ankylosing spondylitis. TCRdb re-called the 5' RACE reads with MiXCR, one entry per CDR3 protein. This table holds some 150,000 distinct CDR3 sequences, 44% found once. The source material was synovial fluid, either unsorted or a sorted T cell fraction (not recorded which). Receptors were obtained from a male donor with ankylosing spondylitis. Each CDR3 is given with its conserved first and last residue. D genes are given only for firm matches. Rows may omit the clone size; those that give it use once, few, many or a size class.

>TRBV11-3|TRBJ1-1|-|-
TGTGCCAGCAGCGTCATAAGGGGACACACTGAAGCTTTCTTT
CASSVIRGHTEAFF
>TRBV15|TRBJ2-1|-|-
TGTGCCACCAGCAGAGATCGGGGGTCCAGCTCCTACAATGAGCAGTTCTTC
CATSRDRGSSSYNEQFF
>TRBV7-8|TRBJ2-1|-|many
TGTGCCAGCAGCTTAGTATGGACTGACAATGAGCAGTTCTTC
CASSLVWTDNEQFF
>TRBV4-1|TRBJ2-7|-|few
TGCGCCAGCAGCCGGGGACCGTCCTACGAGCAGTACTTC
CASSRGPSYEQYF
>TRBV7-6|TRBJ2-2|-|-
TGTGCCAGCAGCTTAGGGTCGAACACCGGGGAGCTGTTTTTT
CASSLGSNTGELFF
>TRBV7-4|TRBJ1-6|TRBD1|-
TGTGCCAGCAGGAGGACCGGGACAGGGCCTTCGGGGGCGTCACCCCTCCACTTT
CASRRTGTGPSGASPLHF
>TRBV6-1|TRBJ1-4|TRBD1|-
TGTGCCAGCAGCACCACAGGGGGGTGGGGTAATGAAAAACTGTTTTTT
CASSTTGGWGNEKLFF
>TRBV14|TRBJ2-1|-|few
TGTGCCAGCAGCCCCAGGGGTCCGAGCTCCTACAATGAGCAGTTCTTC
CASSPRGPSSYNEQFF
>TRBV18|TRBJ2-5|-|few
TGTGCCAGCTCACCTACGTTCGAGACCCAGTACTTC
CASSPTFETQYF
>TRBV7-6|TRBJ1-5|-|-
TGTGCCAGCAGCTTAGTACCCGGGGGTGCAGATAATTCGGATCAGCCCCAGCATTTT
CASSLVPGGADNSDQPQHF
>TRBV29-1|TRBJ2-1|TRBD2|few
TGCAGCGTTCCGGGGGCCGCTAGCGGGAGGGTGGCTCCTTCCTACAATGAGCAGTTCTTC
CSVPGAASGRVAPSYNEQFF
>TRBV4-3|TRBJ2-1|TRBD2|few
TGCGCCAGCAGCCAAGAAGGGCCTAGCGGGACCCCCAATGAGCAGTTCTTC
CASSQEGPSGTPNEQFF
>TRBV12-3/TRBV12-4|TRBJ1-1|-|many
TGTGCCAGCAGCTTAGGGACTATGAACACTGAAGCTTTCTTT
CASSLGTMNTEAFF
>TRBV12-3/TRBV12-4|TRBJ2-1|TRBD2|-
TGTGCCAGCAGTTTTCCAGGACTAGCGGGGTACAATGAGCAGTTCTTC
CASSFPGLAGYNEQFF
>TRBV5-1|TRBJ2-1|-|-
TGCGCCAGCAGCGGGGGACCGCTACTTTACAATGAGCAGTTCTTC
CASSGGPLLYNEQFF
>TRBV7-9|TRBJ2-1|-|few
TGTGCCAGCAGCGGGGTTCGAGGGAGGAGCTACAATGAGCAGTTCTTC
CASSGVRGRSYNEQFF
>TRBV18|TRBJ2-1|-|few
TGTGCCAGCTCACCACCTAGTTCCCAGACGTATGAGCAGTTCTTC
CASSPPSSQTYEQFF
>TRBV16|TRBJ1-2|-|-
TGTGCCAGCAGCCAAATGCCGGGTTTAAACTATGGCTACACCTTC
CASSQMPGLNYGYTF
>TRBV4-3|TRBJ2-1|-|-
TGCGCCAGCAGCCAAGACTTCCGGTTAGGCGGGCGCTACAATGAGCAGTTCTTC
CASSQDFRLGGRYNEQFF
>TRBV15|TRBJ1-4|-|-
TGTGCCACCAGCAGGGCTCAGGGGCAGCATGAAAAACTGTTTTTT
CATSRAQGQHEKLFF
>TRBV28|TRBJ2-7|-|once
TGTGCCAGCAGTTTCTGGACACTAACCTACGAGCAGTACTTC
CASSFWTLTYEQYF
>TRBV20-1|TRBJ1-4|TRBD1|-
TGCAGTGCTAGACCAGGGGGTGAGGATGAAAAACTGTTTTTT
CSARPGGEDEKLFF
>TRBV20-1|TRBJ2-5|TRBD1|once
TGCAGTGCTAGAGACCGGGACAGGGTCATATCAGAGGCCCAAGAGACCCAGTACTTC
CSARDRDRVISEAQETQYF